The sequence of this T cell receptor beta chain was determined in a study of beta chain features in type 1 diabetes. In the study overall: Cells sorted and examined across all samples totaled roughly 100,000,000. Study observations and caveats: Whether HLA type affects TCRB rearrangement stayed undetermined in the present work.

A single heparinised blood sample, averaging around 120 mL, was obtained per donor. By way of CD45RO/CCR7/CD25/CD127/CD95/CD27, the CD4+ regulatory, stem cell-like memory, central memory and naive cells were sorted. Expressed TCRB transcripts were sequenced because the isolated RNA had all been reverse transcribed beforehand. Clones were read by immunoSEQ multiplex PCR, and TCRdb kept only the in-frame ones, dropping some. The repertoire holds just over 450,000 clones, with about 30% as singletons. Germline V lookup: CDR1 SEHNR, CDR2 FQNEAQ (reference sequence). The CDR3 contains 15 residues. V was shortened by 5 bases and J by 0 bases, with 11 bases between the two germline ends. As regards this clone: Its antigen is not known.

The specimen sequenced was naive CD4+ T cells from blood. The chain employs TRBV7-9 and TRBJ2-1; D unresolved. This clonotype originated in a man aged 18 to 29 in good health. Here the CDR3 reads CASSPLGSSYNEQFF. CDR3 in DNA: TGTGCCAGCAGCCCACTTGGCAGCTCCTACAATGAGCAGTTCTTC.